The 8 T cell receptor beta chains below all came from one sample that was sequenced in a study of blood T cell repertoires in COVID-19. TCRdb keeps only in-frame clones here, not all; method: immunoSEQ multiplex PCR. Here the sample spans 200,000 to 250,000 clones, roughly nine tenths being singletons. Sequenced sample: PBMCs or T cells enriched from blood (not recorded which). The origin of the receptors is a woman aged 45-60 years in a cohort exposed to, infected with or recovered from COVID-19 (not recorded which).

V and J are TRBV10-3 and TRBJ2-7; D perhaps matches TRBD2 (5 bases). The CDR3 spans 15 residues. Germline CDR1 ENHRY, CDR2 SYGVKD. V was shortened by 1 base and J by 5 bases, with 15 bases between the two germline ends. The CDR3 protein is CAISELPAGQDEQYF. For the CDR3, the DNA is TGTGCCATCAGTGAGTTGCCGGCGGGCCAGGACGAGCAGTACTTC.

The chain couples TRBV9 to TRBJ1-4, with D maybe TRBD1 (6 bases). The CDR3 is 14 amino acids. V lost 0 bases and J lost 3, with 6 bases in between. CDR1 and CDR2 from the germline V gene are SGDLS and YYNGEE. The CDR3 loop is CASSVGTANEKLFF. DNA for the CDR3: TGTGCCAGCAGCGTAGGGACAGCTAATGAAAAACTGTTTTTT. The full variable domain, with the rest looked up from reference TRBV9 and TRBJ1-4, is DSGVTQTPKHLITATGQRVTLRCSPRSGDLSVYWYQQSLDQGLQFLIQYYNGEERAKGNILERFSAQQFPDLHSELNLSSLELGDSALYFCASSVGTANEKLFFGSGTQLSVL.

The chain is built from TRBV3-1 (or the pseudogene TRBV3-2) and TRBJ1-1, with a tentative D call TRBD1 (6 bases). The V gene's germline CDR1 is LGHDT and CDR2 YNNKEL (reference sequence). The CDR3 is 14 residues long. The V and J ends lost 4 bases and 4 bases respectively, with 13 bases between them. As DNA, the CDR3 is TGTGCCAGCAGCCGATTACAGGGTGGCACTGAAGCTTTCTTT. This sequence encodes CASSRLQGGTEAFF.

The J gene is TRBJ1-4, the V gene TRBV18; D possibly corresponds to TRBD1 (6 bases). Germline loops: CDR1 KGHSH, CDR2 LQKENI. The V gene lost 3 bases and the J gene lost 14 bases, with 16 bases spanning the gap. There are 13 residues in the CDR3. CDR3 sequence (DNA): TGTGCCAGCTCACCCCAACAGGGCAGTGGGCTGTTTTTT. This codes for CASSPQQGSGLFF.

This chain joins TRBV7-3 and TRBJ2-2, with D possibly TRBD2 on 5 matching bases. V gave up 5 bases and J gave up 6 bases, with 19 bases separating them. Germline V lookup: CDR1 SGHTA, CDR2 FQGTGA. This CDR3 region has 16 residues. The DNA for the CDR3 is TGTGCCAGCAGCCCCCTTATCGGACTTCGCGCCGGGGAGCTGTTTTTT. Residues: CASSPLIGLRAGELFF.

The chain links TRBV5-4 to TRBJ2-3; 7 bases fit TRBD1. CDR3 length: 16 residues. V shed 4 bases, J shed 0 bases, and the junction held 8 bases outside the gene matches. The V gene's germline CDR1 is SGHNT and CDR2 YYREEE (reference sequence). CDR3 DNA sequence: TGTGCCAGCAGCCCTGGACAGGAGAGGAGCACAGATACGCAGTATTTT. Its protein product is CASSPGQERSTDTQYF.

V usage is TRBV19 and J usage is TRBJ1-1, with unresolved D. This CDR3 is built from 17 residues. With 7 bases removed from V and 3 bases from J, the gap between germline ends came to 24 bases. Germline lookup yields CDR1 LNHDA and CDR2 SQIVND (reference sequence). The CDR3 DNA reads as TGTGCCAGTAATACCAATGCCCGGGATCGGAGGCACACTGAAGCTTTCTTT. This translates into CASNTNARDRRHTEAFF.

The V call is TRBV19, the J call TRBJ2-2; tentatively, D is TRBD1 (6 bases). The CDR3 runs to 17 residues. Per the germline V gene, CDR1 is LNHDA and CDR2 is SQIVND (reference sequence). With 10 bases removed from V and 1 base from J, the gap between germline ends came to 22 bases. The CDR3 DNA follows: TGTGCCACCAGGGGACCAGAAGGGGGTAGGAACACCGGGGAGCTGTTTTTT. It encodes CATRGPEGGRNTGELFF.